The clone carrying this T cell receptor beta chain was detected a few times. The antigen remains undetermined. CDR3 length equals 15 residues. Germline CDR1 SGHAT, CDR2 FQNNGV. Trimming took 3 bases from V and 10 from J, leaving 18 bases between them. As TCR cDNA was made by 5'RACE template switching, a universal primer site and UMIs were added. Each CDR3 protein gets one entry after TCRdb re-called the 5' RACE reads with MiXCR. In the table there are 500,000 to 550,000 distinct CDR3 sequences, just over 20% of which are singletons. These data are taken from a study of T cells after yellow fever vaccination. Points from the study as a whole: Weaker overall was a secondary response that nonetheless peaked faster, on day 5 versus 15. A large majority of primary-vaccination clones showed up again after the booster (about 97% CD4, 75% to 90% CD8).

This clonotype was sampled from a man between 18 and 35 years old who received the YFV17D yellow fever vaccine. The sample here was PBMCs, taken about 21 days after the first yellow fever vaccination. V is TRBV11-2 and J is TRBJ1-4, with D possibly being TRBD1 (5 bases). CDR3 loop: CASSLRSRGWGKLFF. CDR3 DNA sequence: TGTGCCAGCAGCTTGAGGAGTAGGGGTTGGGGAAAACTGTTTTTT.